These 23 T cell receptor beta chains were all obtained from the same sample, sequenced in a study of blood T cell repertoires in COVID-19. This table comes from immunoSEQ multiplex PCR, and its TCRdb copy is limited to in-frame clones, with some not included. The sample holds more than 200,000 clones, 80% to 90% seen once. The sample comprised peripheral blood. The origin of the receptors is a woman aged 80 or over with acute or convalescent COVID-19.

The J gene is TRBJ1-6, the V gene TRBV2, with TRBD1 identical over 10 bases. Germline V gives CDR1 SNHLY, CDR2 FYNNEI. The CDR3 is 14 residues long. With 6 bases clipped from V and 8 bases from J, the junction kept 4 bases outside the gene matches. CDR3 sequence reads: CASRMTGGDSPLHF. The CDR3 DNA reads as TGTGCCAGCAGGATGACAGGGGGCGATTCACCCCTCCACTTT.

The DNA for the CDR3 is TGTGCCAGTAGTATCGGGGTTAACTATGGCTACACCTTC. This codes for CASSIGVNYGYTF. The chain couples TRBV19 to TRBJ1-2; D is ambiguous. V was cut by 3 bases and J by 1 base, with 6 bases left in between. The CDR3 length is 13 residues. The V gene's germline CDR1 is LNHDA and CDR2 SQIVND (reference sequence).

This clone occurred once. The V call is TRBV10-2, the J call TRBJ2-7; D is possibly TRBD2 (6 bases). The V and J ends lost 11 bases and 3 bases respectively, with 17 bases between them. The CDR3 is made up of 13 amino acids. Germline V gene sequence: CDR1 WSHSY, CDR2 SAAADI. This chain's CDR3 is CAGSGGTYYEQYF. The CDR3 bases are TGCGCCGGTTCCGGCGGGACCTACTACGAGCAGTACTTC.

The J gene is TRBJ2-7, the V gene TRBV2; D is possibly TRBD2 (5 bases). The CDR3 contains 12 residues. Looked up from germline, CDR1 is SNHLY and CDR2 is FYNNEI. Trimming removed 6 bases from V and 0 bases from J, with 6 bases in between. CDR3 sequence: CASRADSYEQYF. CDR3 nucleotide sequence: TGTGCCAGCAGAGCGGACTCCTACGAGCAGTACTTC.

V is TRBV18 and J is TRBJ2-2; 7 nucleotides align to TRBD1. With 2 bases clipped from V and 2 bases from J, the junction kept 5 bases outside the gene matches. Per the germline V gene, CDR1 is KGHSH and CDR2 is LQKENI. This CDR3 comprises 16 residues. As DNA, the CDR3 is TGTGCCAGCTCACCAGAAGGGGGCGCCAACACCGGGGAGCTGTTTTTT. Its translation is CASSPEGGANTGELFF.

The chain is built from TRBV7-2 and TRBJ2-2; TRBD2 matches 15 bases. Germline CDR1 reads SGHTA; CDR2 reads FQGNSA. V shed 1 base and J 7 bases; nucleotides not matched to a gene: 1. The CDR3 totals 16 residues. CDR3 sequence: CASSLGTSGRDGELFF. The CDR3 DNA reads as TGTGCCAGCAGCTTAGGGACTAGCGGGAGGGACGGGGAGCTGTTTTTT.

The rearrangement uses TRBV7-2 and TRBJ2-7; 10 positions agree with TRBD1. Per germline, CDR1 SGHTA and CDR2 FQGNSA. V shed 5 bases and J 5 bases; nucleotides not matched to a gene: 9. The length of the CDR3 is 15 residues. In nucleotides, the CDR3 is TGTGCCAGCAGCCTGGGGACAGGGGTCGTCGACGAGCAGTACTTC. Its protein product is CASSLGTGVVDEQYF.

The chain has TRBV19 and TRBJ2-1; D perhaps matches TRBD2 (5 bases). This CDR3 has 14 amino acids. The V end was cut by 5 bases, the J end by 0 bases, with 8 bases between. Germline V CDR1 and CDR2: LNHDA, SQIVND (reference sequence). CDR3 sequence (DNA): TGTGCCAGTAGTTTCGCGGGCTCCTACAATGAGCAGTTCTTC. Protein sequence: CASSFAGSYNEQFF.

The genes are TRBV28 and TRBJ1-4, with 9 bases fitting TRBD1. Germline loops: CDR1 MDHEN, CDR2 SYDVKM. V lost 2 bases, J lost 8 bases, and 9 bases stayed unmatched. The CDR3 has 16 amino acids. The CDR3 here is CASSLQPGTGTEKLFF. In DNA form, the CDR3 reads TGTGCCAGCAGTTTACAACCCGGGACAGGGACCGAAAAACTGTTTTTT. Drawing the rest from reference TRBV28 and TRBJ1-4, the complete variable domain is DVKVTQSSRYLVKRTGEKVFLECVQDMDHENMFWYRQDPGLGLRLIYFSYDVKMKEKGDIPEGYSVSREKKERFSLILESASTNQTSMYLCASSLQPGTGTEKLFFGSGTQLSVL.

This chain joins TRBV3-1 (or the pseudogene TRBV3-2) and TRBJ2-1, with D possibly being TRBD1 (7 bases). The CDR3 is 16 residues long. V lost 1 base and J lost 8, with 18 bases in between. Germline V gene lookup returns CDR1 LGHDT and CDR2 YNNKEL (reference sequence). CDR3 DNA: TGTGCCAGCAGCCAAGTACCCAGGGGGGATTACGATGAGCAGTTCTTC. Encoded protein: CASSQVPRGDYDEQFF.

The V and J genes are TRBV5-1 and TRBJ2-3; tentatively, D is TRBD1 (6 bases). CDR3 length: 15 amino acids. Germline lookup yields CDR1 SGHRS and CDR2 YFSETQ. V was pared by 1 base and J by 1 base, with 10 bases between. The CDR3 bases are TGCGCCAGCAGCTTGTGGCCAGGGGGCACAGATACGCAGTATTTT. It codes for CASSLWPGGTDTQYF.

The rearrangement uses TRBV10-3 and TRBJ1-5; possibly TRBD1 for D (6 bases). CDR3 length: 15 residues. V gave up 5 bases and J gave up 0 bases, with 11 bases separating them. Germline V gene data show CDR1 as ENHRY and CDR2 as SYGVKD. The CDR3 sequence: CAISFDRSSNQPQHF. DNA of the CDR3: TGTGCCATCAGTTTCGACAGGAGTAGCAATCAGCCCCAGCATTTT.

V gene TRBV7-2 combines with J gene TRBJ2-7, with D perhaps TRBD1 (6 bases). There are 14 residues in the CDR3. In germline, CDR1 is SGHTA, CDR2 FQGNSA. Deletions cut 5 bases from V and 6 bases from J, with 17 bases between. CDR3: CASSLNLGASEQYF. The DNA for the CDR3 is TGTGCCAGCAGCCTTAACTTGGGGGCGAGCGAGCAGTACTTC.

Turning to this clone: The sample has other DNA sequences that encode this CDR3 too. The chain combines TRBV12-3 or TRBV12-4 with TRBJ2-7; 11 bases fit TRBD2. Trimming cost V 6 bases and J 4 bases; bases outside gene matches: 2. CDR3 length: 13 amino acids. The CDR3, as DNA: TGTGCCAGCAGCCTAGCGGGAGGATACGAGCAGTACTTC. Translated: CASSLAGGYEQYF.

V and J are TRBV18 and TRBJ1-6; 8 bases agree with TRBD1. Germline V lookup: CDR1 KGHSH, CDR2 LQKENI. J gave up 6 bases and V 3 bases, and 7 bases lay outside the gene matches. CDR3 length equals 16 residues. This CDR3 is CASSPSADRGNSPLHF. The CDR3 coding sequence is TGTGCCAGCTCACCGTCAGCCGACAGGGGTAATTCACCCCTCCACTTT.

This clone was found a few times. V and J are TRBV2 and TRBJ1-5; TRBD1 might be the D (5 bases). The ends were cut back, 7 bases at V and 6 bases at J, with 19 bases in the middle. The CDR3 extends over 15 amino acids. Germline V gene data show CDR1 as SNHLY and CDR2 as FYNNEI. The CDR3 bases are TGTGCCAGCACCGCTTACCCCCAGGGCGCTCAGCCCCAGCATTTT. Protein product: CASTAYPQGAQPQHF.

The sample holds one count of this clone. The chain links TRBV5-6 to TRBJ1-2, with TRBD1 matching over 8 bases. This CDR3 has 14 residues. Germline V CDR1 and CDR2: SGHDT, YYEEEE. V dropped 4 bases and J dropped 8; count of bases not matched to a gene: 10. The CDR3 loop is CASSPGWGTGGYTF. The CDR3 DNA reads TGTGCCAGCAGCCCTGGGTGGGGGACAGGAGGCTACACCTTC.

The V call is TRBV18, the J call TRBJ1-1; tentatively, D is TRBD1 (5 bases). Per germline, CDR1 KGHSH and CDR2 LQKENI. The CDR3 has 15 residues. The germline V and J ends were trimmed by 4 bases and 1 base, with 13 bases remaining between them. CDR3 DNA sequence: TGTGCCAGCTCACGACCCGTCAGGGCGAACACTGAAGCTTTCTTT. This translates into CASSRPVRANTEAFF.

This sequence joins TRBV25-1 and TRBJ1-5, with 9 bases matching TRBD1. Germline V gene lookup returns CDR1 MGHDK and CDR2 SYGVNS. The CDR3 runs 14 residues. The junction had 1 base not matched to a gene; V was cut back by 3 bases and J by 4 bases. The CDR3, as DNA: TGTGCCAGCAGTGAGACAGGGGGGAATCAGCCCCAGCATTTT. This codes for CASSETGGNQPQHF.

CDR3 DNA sequence: TGTGCCAGCAGCGAGTCTGCGGGGACCTACAATGAGCAGTTCTTC. It codes for CASSESAGTYNEQFF. The V gene is TRBV6-5, the J gene TRBJ2-1; perhaps TRBD2 as D (6 bases). Deletions cut 6 bases from V and 2 bases from J, with 14 bases between. This CDR3 contains 15 residues. Germline V lookup: CDR1 MNHEY, CDR2 SVGAGI.

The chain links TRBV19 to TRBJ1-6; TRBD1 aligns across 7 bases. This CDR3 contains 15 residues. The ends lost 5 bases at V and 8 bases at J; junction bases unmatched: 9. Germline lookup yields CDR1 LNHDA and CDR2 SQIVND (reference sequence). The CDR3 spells CASSGYRGADSPLHF. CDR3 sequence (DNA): TGTGCCAGTAGTGGTTACAGGGGCGCCGATTCACCCCTCCACTTT.

CDR3 in DNA: TGTGCCAGCAGCCAAACAGGGGCCCTAGAGACCCAGTACTTC. It is translated as CASSQTGALETQYF. The rearrangement joins TRBV14 to TRBJ2-5, with 7 positions matching TRBD1. Germline V lookup: CDR1 SGHDN, CDR2 FVKESK. V shed 2 bases and J 4 bases; nucleotides not matched to a gene: 4. The CDR3 sequence is 14 residues long.

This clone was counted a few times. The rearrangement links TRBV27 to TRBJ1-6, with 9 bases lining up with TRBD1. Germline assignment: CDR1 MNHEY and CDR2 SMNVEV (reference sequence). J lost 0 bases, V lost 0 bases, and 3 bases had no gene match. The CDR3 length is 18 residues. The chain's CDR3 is CASSLSGQGSSYNSPLHF. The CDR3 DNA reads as TGTGCCAGCAGTTTATCTGGACAGGGGAGCTCCTATAATTCACCCCTCCACTTT.